Listed here are 29 T cell receptor beta chains from one sample, sequenced in a study of blood T cell repertoires in COVID-19. The method was immunoSEQ multiplex PCR; TCRdb's version includes in-frame clones alone and lacks a portion of them. The table lists about 170,000 clones, around 82% of them singletons. Sequencing used PBMCs or T cells enriched from blood (not recorded which). These receptors all come from a woman aged 50 to 60 in a cohort exposed to, infected with or recovered from COVID-19 (not recorded which).

The genes are TRBV19 and TRBJ2-7; 13 nucleotides line up with TRBD2. CDR1 and CDR2 (germline): LNHDA, SQIVND (reference sequence). The CDR3 spans 16 residues. Trimming at V came to 4 bases and at J to 2 bases, leaving 5 bases not matched to a gene. CDR3 DNA sequence: TGTGCCAGTAGTAGAGGACTAGCGGGGGACACCTACGAGCAGTACTTC. Encoded protein: CASSRGLAGDTYEQYF.

The chain combines TRBV13 with TRBJ2-5, with D possibly being TRBD1 (6 bases). V was clipped by 5 bases and J by 5 bases, with 18 bases between them. There are 15 residues in the CDR3. Germline CDR1 and CDR2: PRHDT and FYEKMQ (reference sequence). The CDR3 DNA reads as TGTGCCAGCAGCCCCCCGACAGGACGAGGGGAGACCCAGTACTTC. This sequence encodes CASSPPTGRGETQYF.

This chain joins TRBV29-1 and TRBJ2-3, with 9 bases fitting TRBD2. CDR1 and CDR2 (germline): SQVTM, ANQGSEA. This CDR3 spans 14 amino acids. V shed 6 bases and J 2 bases; nucleotides not matched to a gene: 6. The CDR3 here is CSVNLAGATDTQYF. DNA for the CDR3: TGCAGCGTAAACTTAGCGGGAGCCACAGATACGCAGTATTTT.

The chain combines TRBV5-1 with TRBJ2-1; tentatively, D is TRBD2 (7 bases). V lost 0 bases and J lost 8, with 12 bases in between. The CDR3 totals 14 residues. Germline assignment: CDR1 SGHRS and CDR2 YFSETQ. CDR3 sequence reads: CASSLAGGRDEQFF. In DNA form, the CDR3 reads TGCGCCAGCAGCTTGGCGGGGGGCCGGGATGAGCAGTTCTTC.

V usage is TRBV28 and J usage is TRBJ2-3; TRBD2 matches at 15 bases. V was pared by 5 bases and J by 6 bases, with 9 bases of the junction left unmatched. Germline CDR1 MDHEN, CDR2 SYDVKM. The CDR3 consists of 17 residues. The CDR3 protein is CASSARTSGGAEDTQYF. For the CDR3, the DNA is TGTGCCAGCAGTGCCAGGACTAGCGGGGGGGCGGAGGATACGCAGTATTTT.

The chain combines TRBV28 with TRBJ1-6; no reliable D call. The CDR3 has 16 residues. V was clipped by 5 bases and J by 2 bases, with 13 bases between them. Germline CDR1 is MDHEN and CDR2 is SYDVKM. The CDR3 bases are TGTGCCAGCAGTCCCGGAGGGAGAACCTATAATTCACCCCTCCACTTT. This sequence encodes CASSPGGRTYNSPLHF.

Concerning this clone itself: This sample also contains other DNA sequences that code for the same CDR3. The chain carries TRBV18 and TRBJ2-1; D might be TRBD2 (6 bases). The CDR3 extends over 14 amino acids. Trimming removed 3 bases from V and 0 bases from J, with 6 bases in between. CDR1 and CDR2 from the germline V gene are KGHSH and LQKENI. The CDR3 sequence is CASSPTSSYNEQFF. In DNA form, the CDR3 reads TGTGCCAGCTCACCGACTAGCTCCTACAATGAGCAGTTCTTC.

V usage is TRBV18 and J usage is TRBJ1-1; D gene uncertain. CDR1 and CDR2 (germline): KGHSH, LQKENI. The CDR3 runs 14 residues. Trimming took off 6 bases at V and 1 base at J, with 12 bases between the two ends. Here the CDR3 reads CASSDNLGNTEAFF. As DNA, the CDR3 is TGTGCCAGCTCCGACAACCTCGGGAACACTGAAGCTTTCTTT.

This sequence joins TRBV7-2 and TRBJ1-1, with a possible D match to TRBD1 (5 bases). CDR3 length equals 14 residues. Germline lookup yields CDR1 SGHTA and CDR2 FQGNSA. The V gene lost 6 bases and the J gene lost 1 base, with 12 bases spanning the gap. The DNA of the CDR3 is TGTGCCAGCAGGCTACTTCAGGGGAACACTGAAGCTTTCTTT. Translated, it gives CASRLLQGNTEAFF.

The genes are TRBV7-2 and TRBJ1-3; D is perhaps TRBD1 (6 bases). Trimming removed 1 base from V and 2 bases from J, with 9 bases in between. CDR1 is SGHTA and CDR2 is FQGNSA in the germline V gene. The CDR3 is 15 amino acids. The CDR3 region is CASSLVAGAGNTIYF. CDR3 nucleotide sequence: TGTGCCAGCAGCTTAGTTGCAGGGGCTGGAAACACCATATATTTT.

This chain uses TRBV5-4 with TRBJ2-1; possibly TRBD1 for D (5 bases). CDR1 and CDR2 (germline): SGHNT, YYREEE (reference sequence). V shed 2 bases and J shed 9 bases, with 18 bases lying between them. The CDR3 contains 15 residues. The CDR3, as DNA: TGTGCCAGCAGCTTCGACAGCCAAACAGCCCGTGAGCAGTTCTTC. Translated, it gives CASSFDSQTAREQFF.

This chain connects TRBV7-3 to TRBJ2-7; 8 nucleotides agree with TRBD2. Germline loops: CDR1 SGHTA, CDR2 FQGTGA. The J segment lost 2 bases and the V segment lost 5 bases, leaving 2 bases of the junction unmatched. This CDR3 has 13 amino acids. The CDR3 nucleotides read TGTGCCAGCAGCCCGGGGGGGACCTACGAGCAGTACTTC. Translation gives CASSPGGTYEQYF.

This clone was seen a few times. This chain links TRBV11-2 with TRBJ2-5; 8 bases fit TRBD2. The germline V gene has CDR1 SGHAT and CDR2 FQNNGV. V was pared by 1 base and J by 2 bases, with 9 bases of the junction left unmatched. CDR3 size: 17 residues. In DNA form, the CDR3 reads TGTGCCAGCAGCTTAGGACCCCCCCGCGGGGGGCAAGAGACCCAGTACTTC. Encoded protein: CASSLGPPRGGQETQYF.

The J gene is TRBJ2-4, the V gene TRBV19, with TRBD1 as a possible D gene (6 bases). Germline V gene lookup returns CDR1 LNHDA and CDR2 SQIVND (reference sequence). V dropped 5 bases and J dropped 8 bases, with 22 bases sitting between them. The CDR3 runs to 16 residues. CDR3 residues: CASSQNRAAGEYIQYF. In DNA, the CDR3 is TGTGCCAGTAGTCAAAACAGGGCCGCGGGCGAGTACATTCAGTACTTC.

The J gene is TRBJ2-3, the V gene TRBV13, with D uncertain. In germline, CDR1 is PRHDT, CDR2 FYEKMQ (reference sequence). CDR3 size: 14 residues. V shed 0 bases and J shed 5 bases, with 9 bases lying between them. CDR3 DNA: TGTGCCAGCAGCTTAGGGCCCCCGGTAGATACGCAGTATTTT. Encoded protein: CASSLGPPVDTQYF.

This clone showed up just once. The genes are TRBV18 and TRBJ2-7, with 11 positions matching TRBD2. Trimming cost V 3 bases and J 1 base; bases outside gene matches: 11. The CDR3 runs to 18 residues. Germline CDR1 and CDR2: KGHSH and LQKENI. As DNA, the CDR3 is TGTGCCAGCTCACCCAGAGAAAGACTAGCGGGACCATCCTACGAGCAGTACTTC. Residues: CASSPRERLAGPSYEQYF. The full variable domain, in which reference TRBV18 and TRBJ2-7 provide the parts outside the CDR3, is NAGVMQNPRHLVRRRGQEARLRCSPMKGHSHVYWYRQLPEEGLKFMVYLQKENIIDESGMPKERFSAEFPKEGPSILRIQQVVRGDSAAYFCASSPRERLAGPSYEQYFGPGTRLTVT.

CDR3 region: CASSVHDRGFSGYGYTF. CDR3 nucleotide sequence: TGTGCCAGCAGCGTGCATGACAGGGGTTTTTCGGGCTATGGCTACACCTTC. The chain links TRBV4-2 to TRBJ1-2; 8 nucleotides match TRBD1. CDR3 length equals 17 residues. The germline V gene has CDR1 LGHNA and CDR2 YNFKEQ. V gave up 5 bases and J gave up 4 bases; unmatched junction bases: 15.

The genes are TRBV3-1 (or the pseudogene TRBV3-2) and TRBJ1-1, with D unclear. The V end lost 1 base, the J end lost 11 bases, and 20 bases lay between the germline ends. Germline V gives CDR1 LGHDT, CDR2 YNNKEL (reference sequence). The CDR3 consists of 15 residues. CDR3 region: CASSQGEGVWGNAFF. DNA for the CDR3: TGTGCCAGCAGCCAAGGCGAGGGTGTTTGGGGTAATGCTTTCTTT.

This chain connects TRBV6-2 or TRBV6-3 to TRBJ1-5, with 10 bases aligning to TRBD1. CDR3 length: 19 residues. Germline CDR1 and CDR2: MNHEY and SVGEGT. Trimming removed 0 bases from V and 0 bases from J; junction bases left unmatched: 8. CDR3 residues: CASSYSRDRGFYSNQPQHF. In DNA, the CDR3 is TGTGCCAGCAGTTACTCCAGGGACAGGGGTTTCTATAGCAATCAGCCCCAGCATTTT.

This chain links TRBV25-1 with TRBJ1-1; TRBD1 aligns across 7 bases. V lost 8 bases and J lost 5; bases outside the gene matches: 17. This CDR3 is built from 16 residues. Germline V gene sequence: CDR1 MGHDK, CDR2 SYGVNS. The CDR3 nucleotides are TGTGCCAGCGTAGTCGGGGGAAAGGGGGCGCGAACTGAAGCTTTCTTT. It specifies CASVVGGKGARTEAFF.

This clone was counted ten times or more. This sequence joins TRBV30 and TRBJ1-6; D uncertain. Germline CDR1 and CDR2: GTSNPN and SVGIG (reference sequence). The CDR3 extends over 15 amino acids. With 2 bases removed from V and 6 bases from J, the gap between germline ends came to 14 bases. CDR3 sequence (DNA): TGTGCCTGGAGTCCTCCGGGAGGTGTTAATTCACCCCTCCACTTT. The encoded protein is CAWSPPGGVNSPLHF.

The chain joins TRBV5-6 to TRBJ2-7, with 10 bases aligning to TRBD2. Looked up from germline, CDR1 is SGHDT and CDR2 is YYEEEE. The trim removed 1 base at V and 6 bases at J, leaving 10 bases unmatched. The CDR3 sequence is 16 residues long. CDR3: CASSLQSGRAGGEQYF. CDR3 in DNA: TGTGCCAGCAGCTTGCAGAGCGGGAGGGCCGGTGGCGAGCAGTACTTC. The whole variable domain, filled in from reference TRBV5-6 and TRBJ2-7, reads DAGVTQSPTHLIKTRGQQVTLRCSPKSGHDTVSWYQQALGQGPQFIFQYYEEEERQRGNFPDRFSGHQFPNYSSELNVNALLLGDSALYLCASSLQSGRAGGEQYFGPGTRLTVT.

J is TRBJ1-5 and V is TRBV7-8, with D hard to call. The CDR3 has 15 amino acids. V was cut by 1 base and J by 0 bases, with 7 bases left in between. Germline V gene sequence: CDR1 SGHVS, CDR2 FQNEAQ. DNA for the CDR3: TGTGCCAGCAGCTTAGAGTCAGGTAGCAATCAGCCCCAGCATTTT. Its protein product is CASSLESGSNQPQHF.

This clone was observed a single time. This chain connects TRBV28 to TRBJ2-7, with a possible D match to TRBD1 (6 bases). The germline V and J ends were trimmed by 7 bases and 2 bases, with 12 bases remaining between them. CDR1 MDHEN and CDR2 SYDVKM come from the germline V gene. CDR3 length: 13 amino acids. The CDR3 loop is CASTGTQPYEQYF. The CDR3 DNA is TGTGCCAGCACCGGGACACAACCCTACGAGCAGTACTTC.

J is TRBJ1-2 and V is TRBV18, with D possibly TRBD1 on 6 matching bases. With 2 bases removed from V and 7 bases from J, the gap between germline ends came to 17 bases. Germline CDR1 and CDR2: KGHSH and LQKENI. The CDR3 extends over 15 amino acids. The CDR3 nucleotides read TGTGCCAGCTCACCAGTCCGCCAGGGGCAGAGTGGCTACACCTTC. Protein product: CASSPVRQGQSGYTF. The full variable domain, completed using reference TRBV18 and TRBJ1-2, is NAGVMQNPRHLVRRRGQEARLRCSPMKGHSHVYWYRQLPEEGLKFMVYLQKENIIDESGMPKERFSAEFPKEGPSILRIQQVVRGDSAAYFCASSPVRQGQSGYTFGSGTRLTVV.

This chain connects TRBV18 to TRBJ2-3, with 8 bases that match TRBD1. The CDR3 runs 15 residues. CDR1 and CDR2 (germline): KGHSH, LQKENI. V lost 3 bases, J lost 2 bases, and 4 bases stayed unmatched. CDR3 loop: CASSPDRALTDTQYF. DNA for the CDR3: TGTGCCAGCTCACCGGACAGGGCCCTCACAGATACGCAGTATTTT.

There are a few counts of this clone. V is TRBV4-3 and J is TRBJ2-3; the match to TRBD2 covers 14 bases. This CDR3 is built from 18 residues. The V gene end was trimmed by 4 bases and the J gene end by 8 bases; junction bases not matched to a gene: 14. Looked up from germline, CDR1 is LGHNA and CDR2 is YSLEER. The CDR3 reads CASSPGLAGGSPVSTQYF. In nucleotides, the CDR3 is TGCGCCAGCAGCCCAGGACTAGCGGGGGGATCCCCGGTTAGTACGCAGTATTTT.

The V and J genes are TRBV28 and TRBJ1-5, with 8 bases matching TRBD1. The trim removed 6 bases at V and 4 bases at J, leaving 5 bases unmatched. The germline gives CDR1 MDHEN, CDR2 SYDVKM. The CDR3 loop spans 14 amino acids. The CDR3 reads CASRRDRRNQPQHF. The DNA for the CDR3 is TGTGCCAGCAGGAGGGACAGGCGGAATCAGCCCCAGCATTTT.

The rearrangement uses TRBV18 and TRBJ1-4; D is undetermined. The CDR3 spans 17 residues. The ends were cut back, 1 base at V and 4 bases at J, with 16 bases in the middle. CDR1 is KGHSH and CDR2 is LQKENI in the germline V gene. CDR3 sequence reads: CASSPRTGENSNEKLFF. DNA of the CDR3: TGTGCCAGCTCACCACGAACCGGGGAAAATAGTAATGAAAAACTGTTTTTT.